The present T cell receptor beta chain was sequenced within a study of cytomegalovirus exposure and HLA in healthy donors. PCR employed 60 Vbeta and 13 Jbeta primers. Assay: immunoSEQ multiplex PCR; the TCRdb copy retains only in-frame clones and omits some. The table lists more than 95,000 clones, 80% to 85% of them singletons. Trimming left V 6 bases short and J 3 bases short, with 12 bases between. CDR3 length: 13 residues. From germline, CDR1 is MNHEY and CDR2 SMNVEV (reference sequence). Specimen: PBMCs. V and J are TRBV27 and TRBJ2-7; D may be TRBD1 (6 bases). The source is a woman between 25 and 40 years old in good health and CMV-seronegative. CDR3 sequence reads: CASRGAGIYEQYF. For the CDR3, the DNA is TGTGCCAGCAGGGGGGCAGGGATCTACGAGCAGTACTTC.